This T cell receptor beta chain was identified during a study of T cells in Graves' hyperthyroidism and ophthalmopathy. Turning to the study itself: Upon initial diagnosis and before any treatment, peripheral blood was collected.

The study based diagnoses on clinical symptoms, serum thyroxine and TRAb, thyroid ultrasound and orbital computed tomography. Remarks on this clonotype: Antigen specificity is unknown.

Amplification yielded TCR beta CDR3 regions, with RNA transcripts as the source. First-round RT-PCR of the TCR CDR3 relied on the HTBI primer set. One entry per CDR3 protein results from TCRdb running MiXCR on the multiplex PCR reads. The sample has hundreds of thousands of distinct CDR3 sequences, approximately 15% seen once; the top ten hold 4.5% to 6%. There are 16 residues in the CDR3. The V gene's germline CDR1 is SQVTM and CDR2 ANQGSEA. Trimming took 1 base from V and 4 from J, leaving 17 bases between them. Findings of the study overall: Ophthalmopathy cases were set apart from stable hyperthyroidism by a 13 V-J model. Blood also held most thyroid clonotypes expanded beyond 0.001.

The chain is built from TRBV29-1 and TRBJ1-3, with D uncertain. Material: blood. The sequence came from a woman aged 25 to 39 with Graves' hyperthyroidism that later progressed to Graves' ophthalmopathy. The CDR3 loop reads CSVEGSGVGTGNTIYF. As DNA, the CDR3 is TGCAGCGTTGAAGGTAGTGGAGTGGGTACAGGAAACACCATATATTTT.